The 4 T cell receptor beta chains listed next were all sequenced from one sample in a study of T cell responses to AZD1222 COVID-19 vaccine. Clones were read by immunoSEQ multiplex PCR, and TCRdb kept only the in-frame ones, dropping some. The table shows roughly 150,000 clones, with approximately 90% occurring only once. The material sequenced was peripheral blood, taken on day 0 of AZD1222 vaccination. The receptors originated from an adult in good health.

The chain recombines TRBV4-2 with TRBJ2-1; 11 nucleotides line up with TRBD2. The V and J ends lost 1 base and 7 bases, in that order; junction bases with no gene match: 9. This CDR3 comprises 17 residues. Germline-derived CDR1 and CDR2 are LGHNA and YNFKEQ. The CDR3 nucleotides are TGTGCCAGCAGCCAAGGGAGTACTAGCGGGAGACCTAATGAGCAGTTCTTC. Protein sequence: CASSQGSTSGRPNEQFF.

The chain employs TRBV2 and TRBJ1-1; D remains unclear. V lost 7 bases and J lost 0, with 6 bases in between. Germline V gene sequence: CDR1 SNHLY, CDR2 FYNNEI. The CDR3 runs to 12 residues. The CDR3 DNA reads TGTGCCAGCACGCGCATGAACACTGAAGCTTTCTTT. This encodes CASTRMNTEAFF.

The J gene is TRBJ1-1, the V gene TRBV12-3 or TRBV12-4, with D perhaps TRBD1 (5 bases). This CDR3 is 13 amino acids long. The germline V and J ends were trimmed by 3 bases and 6 bases, with 11 bases remaining between them. The CDR3 spells CASSFQGRAEAFF. The CDR3 DNA sequence: TGTGCCAGCAGTTTCCAGGGACGGGCTGAAGCTTTCTTT.

This chain uses TRBV28 with TRBJ1-1; D not resolved. Trimming removed 2 bases from V and 5 bases from J, with 9 bases in between. The CDR3 runs to 13 residues. Germline CDR1 is MDHEN and CDR2 is SYDVKM. The CDR3 DNA follows: TGTGCCAGCAGTTTAGGATTCACAACTGAAGCTTTCTTT. Its protein is CASSLGFTTEAFF.